Given below is one T cell receptor (beta chain) in context. Clones were sequenced by immunoSEQ multiplex PCR, and TCRdb holds only the in-frame ones, with some missing. The table has 30,000 to 45,000 clones, roughly 71% seen once; the top ten hold approximately 6.1%. Each case's diagnosis was confirmed by two pathologists on H&E. The sample belongs to a study of immune evolution from preneoplasia to lung adenocarcinoma. Germline CDR1 reads LGHNT; CDR2 reads FRNRAP. V was trimmed by 1 base and J by 4 bases, leaving 12 bases between them. The CDR3 runs 15 residues. The TCR sequence derives from a person between 60 and 69 years old with lung adenocarcinoma. Input material: FFPE invasive lung adenocarcinoma tissue. This chain connects TRBV12-5 to TRBJ2-3; tentatively, D is TRBD1 (6 bases). The CDR3 region has the DNA TGTGCTAGTGGTTTGGGGGACATTGTATCAGATACGCAGTATTTT. Protein: CASGLGDIVSDTQYF.